Listed here are 24 T cell receptor beta chains from one sample, sequenced in a study of siplizumab effects on memory and regulatory T cells. Only in-frame clones appear in the TCRdb table, and some are missing; sequencing was by immunoSEQ multiplex PCR. The data show tens of thousands of clones, around 90% seen once. Sequenced sample: CD8+ T cells sorted from blood. The receptors stem from a human donor in good health.

Turning to this clone: Other nucleotide sequences from this sample produce the same CDR3. This chain uses TRBV5-1 with TRBJ1-6; perhaps TRBD1 as D (5 bases). CDR3 size: 14 residues. The germline CDR1 and CDR2 sequences are SGHRS and YFSETQ. The V and J ends lost 0 bases and 9 bases respectively, with 10 bases between them. DNA of the CDR3: TGCGCCAGCAGCTTGGAAGGGGCAGGTTCACCCCTCCACTTT. Protein sequence: CASSLEGAGSPLHF.

This rearrangement joins TRBV5-3 to TRBJ1-2, with TRBD1 matching over 7 bases. TRBV5-3 is recorded as an ORF, its role being uncertain. The V and J ends lost 8 bases and 5 bases, in that order; junction bases with no gene match: 9. The CDR3 totals 13 residues. The CDR3 region is CASSFDRAYGYTF. The DNA of the CDR3 is TGTGCCAGCAGTTTCGACAGGGCTTATGGCTACACCTTC.

V and J are TRBV15 and TRBJ2-2; D perhaps matches TRBD1 (6 bases). Germline V gene lookup returns CDR1 LNHNV and CDR2 YYDKDF (reference sequence). V lost 5 bases and J 4 bases, leaving 11 bases between the germline ends. The CDR3 covers 14 residues. In DNA, the CDR3 is TGTGCCACCAGCGGTGACAGGATCACCGGGGAGCTGTTTTTT. Translating gives CATSGDRITGELFF.

V and J are TRBV19 and TRBJ2-2, with D possibly TRBD1 on 5 matching bases. In germline, CDR1 is LNHDA, CDR2 SQIVND (reference sequence). Trimming took off 6 bases at V and 6 bases at J, with 8 bases between the two ends. The CDR3 is made up of 12 amino acids. CDR3 nucleotides: TGTGCCAGTAGCCTAGGGGCCGGGGAGCTGTTTTTT. It specifies CASSLGAGELFF.

The chain carries TRBV13 and TRBJ2-7; 14 nucleotides agree with TRBD2. The germline CDR1 and CDR2 sequences are PRHDT and FYEKMQ (reference sequence). The CDR3 sequence is 17 residues long. After removal of 5 bases from V and 0 bases from J, the junction contained 6 bases not matched to a gene. CDR3: CASSGRLAGGSSYEQYF. CDR3 nucleotides: TGTGCCAGCAGCGGTAGACTAGCGGGGGGGAGCTCCTACGAGCAGTACTTC.

J is TRBJ2-3 and V is TRBV5-1; TRBD2 is a possible D gene (7 bases). Germline V gives CDR1 SGHRS, CDR2 YFSETQ. CDR3 length equals 16 residues. V was cut by 4 bases and J by 6 bases, with 21 bases left in between. The CDR3 DNA reads TGCGCCAGCAGCCCCTCGAGGGGGGGGAGTCAGGATACGCAGTATTTT. Amino acid sequence: CASSPSRGGSQDTQYF.

The rearrangement uses TRBV5-1 and TRBJ1-5; D possibly corresponds to TRBD1 (5 bases). CDR3 length: 18 residues. The germline V gene has CDR1 SGHRS and CDR2 YFSETQ. Trimming pared 1 base from V and 0 bases from J, leaving 17 bases between. The DNA for the CDR3 is TGCGCCAGCAGCTTGCACGAGATAGGGGCGTATAGCAATCAGCCCCAGCATTTT. Translation: CASSLHEIGAYSNQPQHF.

V gene TRBV7-2 combines with J gene TRBJ2-1, with 10 bases identical to TRBD2. The J segment lost 3 bases and the V segment lost 5 bases, leaving 4 bases of the junction unmatched. Germline CDR1 is SGHTA and CDR2 is FQGNSA. The CDR3 totals 15 residues. The CDR3 protein is CASSPWTSGYNEQFF. The CDR3, as DNA: TGTGCCAGCAGCCCCTGGACTAGCGGCTACAATGAGCAGTTCTTC.

The chain links TRBV6-6 to TRBJ2-5; D not resolved. This CDR3 comprises 13 residues. The germline V gene encodes CDR1 MNHNY and CDR2 SVGAGI (reference sequence). Trimming took 4 bases from V and 5 from J, leaving 11 bases between them. DNA for the CDR3: TGTGCCAGCAGTTGGGTTCACCTCGAGACCCAGTACTTC. Encoded protein: CASSWVHLETQYF.

The J gene is TRBJ2-2, the V gene TRBV4-1; D is undetermined. The germline V gene has CDR1 MGHRA and CDR2 YSYEKL. V lost 4 bases and J lost 4, with 7 bases in between. The CDR3 sequence is 13 residues long. As DNA, the CDR3 is TGCGCCAGCAGCCCCTTCTCCACCGGGGAGCTGTTTTTT. This translates into CASSPFSTGELFF.

This chain joins TRBV4-1 and TRBJ1-2, with 7 positions matching TRBD1. This CDR3 has 15 amino acids. The V segment lost 0 bases and the J segment 8 bases; nucleotides outside the gene matches: 9. Germline CDR1 reads MGHRA; CDR2 reads YSYEKL. The chain's CDR3 is CASSQDVAGGFGYTF. CDR3 coding DNA: TGCGCCAGCAGCCAAGATGTGGCAGGGGGTTTCGGCTACACCTTC.

The DNA for the CDR3 is TGTGCCAGCAGCTTAGACCCAGGGGACGGAAACACCATATATTTT. This translates into CASSLDPGDGNTIYF. J is TRBJ1-3 and V is TRBV7-2, with a weak D call TRBD1 (6 bases). Germline lookup yields CDR1 SGHTA and CDR2 FQGNSA. The CDR3 is made up of 15 amino acids. V lost 1 base and J lost 4, with 11 bases in between.

The rearrangement uses TRBV7-9 and TRBJ2-3; D possibly matches TRBD1 or TRBD2 (5 bases each). The V gene's germline CDR1 is SEHNR and CDR2 FQNEAQ (reference sequence). With 3 bases removed from V and 1 base from J, the gap between germline ends came to 14 bases. This CDR3 is built from 16 residues. CDR3 sequence (DNA): TGTGCCAGCAGCTTCGGGCTTATGGGGGGCACAGATACGCAGTATTTT. Amino acid sequence: CASSFGLMGGTDTQYF.

The V gene is TRBV27, the J gene TRBJ1-4, with D unresolved. From germline, CDR1 is MNHEY and CDR2 SMNVEV (reference sequence). The CDR3 totals 14 residues. V was cut by 3 bases and J by 8 bases, with 13 bases left in between. The chain's CDR3 is CASSFGSFSEKLFF. As DNA, the CDR3 is TGTGCCAGCAGTTTCGGGAGTTTCTCAGAAAAACTGTTTTTT.

J is TRBJ2-1 and V is TRBV10-1; tentative D call: TRBD2 (6 bases). Trimming stripped 5 bases from V and 1 base from J, with 12 bases between. The germline V gene encodes CDR1 WNHNN and CDR2 SYGVQD (reference sequence). This CDR3 is 15 amino acids long. CDR3 loop: CASSRDSSSYNEQFF. The CDR3 DNA is TGCGCCAGCAGTCGGGACTCCTCTTCCTACAATGAGCAGTTCTTC.

CDR3 in amino acids: CASSPRGGRVHLEQFF. The CDR3 coding sequence is TGTGCCAGCAGCCCCCGCGGCGGGAGGGTCCATCTTGAGCAGTTCTTC. The rearrangement uses TRBV11-1 and TRBJ2-1; 9 positions agree with TRBD2. J was trimmed by 9 bases and V by 5 bases; bases with no gene match: 14. In germline, CDR1 is SGHAT, CDR2 FQDESV (reference sequence). The CDR3 has 16 amino acids. The variable domain in full, completed from reference TRBV11-1 and TRBJ2-1, reads EAEVAQSPRYKITEKSQAVAFWCDPISGHATLYWYRQILGQGPELLVQFQDESVVDDSQLPKDRFSAERLKGVDSTLKIQPAELGDSAMYLCASSPRGGRVHLEQFFGPGTRLTVL.

V gene TRBV6-6 combines with J gene TRBJ1-5; D gene ambiguous. The length of the CDR3 is 14 residues. The germline V gene has CDR1 MNHNY and CDR2 SVGAGI (reference sequence). V lost 7 bases, J lost 4 bases, and 14 bases lay in between. This CDR3 is CASIDEGPNQPQHF. The CDR3 coding sequence is TGTGCCAGCATCGACGAGGGTCCTAATCAGCCCCAGCATTTT.

The J gene is TRBJ1-4, the V gene TRBV10-2, with 8 positions matching TRBD1. This CDR3 spans 12 amino acids. The V gene's germline CDR1 is WSHSY and CDR2 SAAADI. V trimming: 6 bases; J trimming: 7 bases; junction bases outside the gene matches: 1. This CDR3 is CASSQGAEKLFF. The CDR3 region has the DNA TGCGCCAGCAGCCAGGGGGCTGAAAAACTGTTTTTT.

The chain couples TRBV4-2 to TRBJ2-5, with 11 nucleotides matching TRBD2. The V and J ends lost 4 bases and 11 bases, in that order; junction bases with no gene match: 6. Germline V CDR1 and CDR2: LGHNA, YNFKEQ. The CDR3 has 13 amino acids. The CDR3: CASSPLAGDWQYF. As DNA, the CDR3 is TGTGCCAGCAGCCCACTAGCGGGGGATTGGCAGTACTTC.

The chain employs TRBV7-2 and TRBJ1-1; no definite D call. Germline assignment: CDR1 SGHTA and CDR2 FQGNSA. This CDR3 region has 13 residues. The V gene lost 2 bases and the J gene lost 1 base, with 5 bases spanning the gap. The CDR3 here is CASSLWSNTEAFF. The CDR3 coding sequence is TGTGCCAGCAGCTTATGGTCGAACACTGAAGCTTTCTTT. The entire variable domain, with the rest obtained from reference TRBV7-2 and TRBJ1-1, is as follows: GAGVSQSPSNKVTEKGKDVELRCDPISGHTALYWYRQSLGQGLEFLIYFQGNSAPDKSGLPSDRFSAERTGGSVSTLTIQRTQQEDSAVYLCASSLWSNTEAFFGQGTRLTVV.

This rearrangement joins TRBV2 to TRBJ1-2; 8 bases line up with TRBD1. This CDR3 contains 16 residues. Germline trimming cut 2 bases from V and 8 bases from J; bases unmatched to any gene: 13. Per the germline V gene, CDR1 is SNHLY and CDR2 is FYNNEI. This chain's CDR3 is CASSERRQATGEGYTF. The CDR3 coding sequence is TGTGCCAGCAGTGAACGGAGACAAGCGACAGGGGAGGGCTACACCTTC.

The rearrangement uses TRBV4-2 and TRBJ2-5; D uncertain. The V end lost 11 bases, the J end lost 5 bases, and 15 bases lay between the germline ends. This CDR3 comprises 12 residues. Germline V lookup: CDR1 LGHNA, CDR2 YNFKEQ. The CDR3: CAFPPNLETQYF. The CDR3 DNA is TGTGCCTTCCCACCCAACCTGGAGACCCAGTACTTC.

This chain uses TRBV19 with TRBJ2-1; the match to TRBD1 covers 7 bases. This CDR3 comprises 15 residues. CDR1 is LNHDA and CDR2 is SQIVND in the germline V gene (reference sequence). V was pared by 6 bases and J by 3 bases, with 8 bases of the junction left unmatched. The CDR3 protein is CASRPGTAGYNEQFF. The CDR3 DNA reads as TGTGCCAGTAGACCCGGGACAGCCGGCTACAATGAGCAGTTCTTC.

This clone was detected only once. V is TRBV6-5 and J is TRBJ2-7, with 8 positions matching TRBD1. The V and J ends lost 7 bases and 2 bases, in that order; junction bases with no gene match: 4. The germline V gene has CDR1 MNHEY and CDR2 SVGAGI. The CDR3 contains 13 residues. CDR3 amino acids: CASTQGAAYEQYF. The CDR3 DNA sequence: TGTGCCAGCACCCAGGGGGCGGCCTACGAGCAGTACTTC.